The 20 T cell receptor beta chains below were found in one sample sequenced in a study of cytomegalovirus exposure and HLA in healthy donors. It was with 60 Vbeta and 13 Jbeta primers that the PCR ran. Here immunoSEQ multiplex PCR was the method, and the copy in TCRdb shows in-frame clones only, minus some. The table records some 150,000 clones, roughly 80% of them present only once. The material sequenced was PBMCs. These receptors were obtained from a woman aged 30 to 39 in good health and CMV-seronegative.

The chain carries TRBV11-2 and TRBJ2-7, with D possibly TRBD2 on 6 matching bases. Trimming left V 6 bases short and J 1 base short, with 13 bases between. Germline CDR1 SGHAT, CDR2 FQNNGV. The CDR3 loop spans 14 amino acids. The CDR3 DNA reads as TGTGCCAGCAGTAGACTAGTGGGGTCCTACGAGCAGTACTTC. It is translated as CASSRLVGSYEQYF.

V is TRBV10-2 and J is TRBJ2-7; perhaps TRBD1 as D (5 bases). This CDR3 region has 15 residues. Trimming took 3 bases from V and 6 from J, leaving 18 bases between them. Germline values: CDR1 WSHSY, CDR2 SAAADI. The CDR3 is CASSDYGHITSEQYF. In DNA, the CDR3 is TGCGCCAGCAGTGATTATGGACATATTACCAGCGAGCAGTACTTC.

Comments on this clone: The same CDR3 is also encoded by other DNA sequences in this sample. The V call is TRBV2, the J call TRBJ2-6; D possibly corresponds to TRBD1 (6 bases). Trimming shortened V by 4 bases and J by 9 bases, and 13 bases separated the two germline ends. The CDR3 is 14 amino acids. CDR1 is SNHLY, CDR2 FYNNEI, per germline. This chain's CDR3 is CASSADRIHNVLTF. As DNA, the CDR3 is TGTGCCAGCAGTGCAGACAGGATACACAACGTCCTGACTTTC. The variable domain in full, completed from reference TRBV2 and TRBJ2-6, reads EPEVTQTPSHQVTQMGQEVILRCVPISNHLYFYWYRQILGQKVEFLVSFYNNEISEKSEIFDDQFSVERPDGSNFTLKIRSTKLEDSAMYFCASSADRIHNVLTFGAGSRLTVL.

The chain uses TRBV7-7 and TRBJ2-5; 13 nucleotides match TRBD2. V trimming: 1 base; J trimming: 7 bases; junction bases outside the gene matches: 6. Germline V lookup: CDR1 SSHAT, CDR2 FNYEAQ (reference sequence). The CDR3 has 16 residues. The CDR3 DNA sequence: TGTGCCAGCAGCTTAGGTTTGGGACTAGCGGGGAGGACCCAGTACTTC. Amino acid sequence: CASSLGLGLAGRTQYF.

The CDR3 is CASSAGRSNQPQHF. The CDR3 DNA reads TGCGCCAGCAGTGCTGGCCGTAGCAATCAGCCCCAGCATTTT. The rearrangement links TRBV10-2 to TRBJ1-5; D unresolved. Germline V lookup: CDR1 WSHSY, CDR2 SAAADI. The CDR3 runs to 14 residues. V lost 4 bases and J 0 bases, leaving 7 bases between the germline ends.

The V call is TRBV12-5, the J call TRBJ1-6; 9 positions agree with TRBD1. V dropped 5 bases and J dropped 10; count of bases not matched to a gene: 12. The CDR3 runs 16 residues. Germline CDR1 reads LGHNT; CDR2 reads FRNRAP. CDR3 coding DNA: TGTGCTAGTGGTCCCGATACGACAGGGGGGGGGTCACCCCTCCACTTT. The encoded protein is CASGPDTTGGGSPLHF.

The chain uses TRBV7-9 and TRBJ1-3, with 8 bases aligning to TRBD1. This CDR3 has 15 residues. J was trimmed by 3 bases and V by 5 bases; bases with no gene match: 6. Germline CDR1 is SEHNR and CDR2 is FQNEAQ (reference sequence). The CDR3 reads CASSRIRGLGNTIYF. CDR3 sequence (DNA): TGTGCCAGCAGCCGAATCAGGGGGCTTGGAAACACCATATATTTT.

The V gene is TRBV7-9, the J gene TRBJ2-7, with a weak D call TRBD2 (6 bases). The CDR3 has 14 amino acids. V gave up 4 bases and J gave up 3 bases, with 13 bases separating them. Looked up from germline, CDR1 is SEHNR and CDR2 is FQNEAQ (reference sequence). CDR3 coding DNA: TGTGCCAGCAGCTGGGGGACGGGAGACTACGAGCAGTACTTC. This codes for CASSWGTGDYEQYF.

The V and J genes are TRBV14 and TRBJ2-5, with a weak D call TRBD1 (6 bases). V was shortened by 2 bases and J by 5 bases, with 15 bases between the two germline ends. The V gene's germline CDR1 is SGHDN and CDR2 FVKESK. The CDR3 runs to 15 residues. The DNA of the CDR3 is TGTGCCAGCAGCCAATTGCGGACAGCTTTGGAGACCCAGTACTTC. Translating it yields CASSQLRTALETQYF. Full variable domain (outside the CDR3, taken from reference TRBV14 and TRBJ2-5): EAGVTQFPSHSVIEKGQTVTLRCDPISGHDNLYWYRRVMGKEIKFLLHFVKESKQDESGMPNNRFLAERTGGTYSTLKVQPAELEDSGVYFCASSQLRTALETQYFGPGTRLLVL.

The chain uses TRBV15 and TRBJ1-4, with 9 nucleotides matching TRBD1. The CDR3 spans 16 residues. The J segment lost 5 bases and the V segment lost 2 bases, leaving 6 bases of the junction unmatched. Germline loops: CDR1 LNHNV, CDR2 YYDKDF (reference sequence). CDR3 in amino acids: CATSRYRGQGNEKLFF. The DNA for the CDR3 is TGTGCCACCAGCAGATACCGTGGACAGGGGAATGAAAAACTGTTTTTT.

The chain has TRBV5-1 and TRBJ2-5, with D hard to call. CDR3 length equals 12 residues. CDR1 and CDR2 (germline): SGHRS, YFSETQ. V was shortened by 4 bases and J by 5 bases, with 9 bases between the two germline ends. CDR3 in DNA: TGCGCCAGCAGCCCACTTATGGAGACCCAGTACTTC. This codes for CASSPLMETQYF.

V is TRBV7-9 and J is TRBJ2-3; 9 bases line up with TRBD2. With V trimmed by 5 bases and J by 1 base, 7 bases remained unmatched. The CDR3 is 16 residues long. Germline CDR1 SEHNR, CDR2 FQNEAQ (reference sequence). The CDR3 protein is CASSARLADRTDTQYF. Written as DNA, the CDR3 is TGTGCCAGCAGCGCCAGACTAGCGGATCGCACAGATACGCAGTATTTT.

V is TRBV27 and J is TRBJ1-3, with D unclear. The CDR3 extends over 13 amino acids. V was cut by 5 bases and J by 4 bases, with 9 bases left in between. CDR1 and CDR2 from the germline V gene are MNHEY and SMNVEV (reference sequence). CDR3 amino acids: CASSRKQGNTIYF. CDR3 sequence (DNA): TGTGCCAGCAGTCGTAAACAGGGAAACACCATATATTTT.

This chain connects TRBV10-3 to TRBJ2-1; TRBD2 agrees at 11 bases. Per germline, CDR1 ENHRY and CDR2 SYGVKD. J lost 9 bases, V lost 6 bases, and 10 bases had no gene match. The CDR3 contains 15 residues. The CDR3 DNA sequence: TGTGCCATCAGGGGGACTAGCGGAGGATGGGGTGAGCAGTTCTTC. As protein: CAIRGTSGGWGEQFF.

This clone appeared a few times. The chain couples TRBV6-1 to TRBJ1-4; D uncertain. The CDR3 has 15 amino acids. Looked up from germline, CDR1 is MNHNS and CDR2 is SASEGT. Trimming shortened V by 1 base and J by 0 bases, and 6 bases separated the two germline ends. DNA for the CDR3: TGTGCCAGCAGTGAAGGGGCTGCAACTAATGAAAAACTGTTTTTT. This codes for CASSEGAATNEKLFF.

The chain recombines TRBV29-1 with TRBJ1-5, with 8 bases lining up with TRBD1. CDR1 and CDR2 (germline): SQVTM, ANQGSEA. The CDR3 is 14 amino acids. Trimming took 6 bases from V and 2 from J; bases not matched to a gene: 6. The CDR3: CSVPGGVGNQPQHF. In DNA form, the CDR3 reads TGCAGCGTCCCAGGGGGCGTGGGCAATCAGCCCCAGCATTTT.

The chain uses TRBV19 and TRBJ1-5, with 8 bases aligning to TRBD1. The CDR3 has 15 residues. CDR1 and CDR2 from the germline V gene are LNHDA and SQIVND (reference sequence). The ends lost 3 bases at V and 0 bases at J; junction bases unmatched: 1. CDR3 sequence: CASSMDRDSNQPQHF. The CDR3, as DNA: TGTGCCAGTAGTATGGACAGGGATAGCAATCAGCCCCAGCATTTT.

The rearrangement links TRBV7-2 to TRBJ2-7, with 8 bases lining up with TRBD2. The V gene's germline CDR1 is SGHTA and CDR2 FQGNSA. CDR3 size: 14 residues. Unmatched junction bases numbered 9, after V lost 8 bases and J lost 3 bases. In DNA form, the CDR3 reads TGTGCCAGCGGGCGGGGGGTCTATCGCTACGAGCAGTACTTC. Amino acid sequence: CASGRGVYRYEQYF.

The chain recombines TRBV30 with TRBJ1-2; no definite D call. Germline CDR1 and CDR2: GTSNPN and SVGIG (reference sequence). The CDR3 contains 11 residues. Trimming stripped 7 bases from V and 7 bases from J, with 13 bases between. The CDR3 sequence: CASTEGGGYTF. The CDR3 DNA sequence: TGTGCCTCGACGGAGGGTGGTGGCTACACCTTC.

The chain joins TRBV5-1 to TRBJ2-1; the D gene is possibly TRBD2 (7 bases). V was pared by 3 bases and J by 8 bases, with 24 bases between. CDR3 length: 17 amino acids. CDR1 and CDR2 (germline): SGHRS, YFSETQ. CDR3 coding DNA: TGCGCCAGCAGCTGGACCGGGCGGGGGCGCCAGGTACATGAGCAGTTCTTC. It yields the protein CASSWTGRGRQVHEQFF.